A single sample is the source of the 27 T cell receptor beta chains below, sequenced in a study of OX40 agonist ivuxolimab in advanced cancers. Assay: immunoSEQ multiplex PCR; the TCRdb copy retains only in-frame clones and omits some. The sample comprises approximately 75,000 clones, roughly 78% of which are singletons, and approximately 5% rests with the top ten. Here the sequenced sample was CD4+ or CD8+ T cells sorted from blood, taken in a trial of the OX40 agonist ivuxolimab. The receptor source for this set is an adult with an advanced solid tumor such as melanoma, head and neck, liver or kidney cancer.

The CDR3, as DNA: TGTGCCAGCAGCCTCTGGACAGGGCTTCGAGAGACCCAGTACTTC. Protein product: CASSLWTGLRETQYF. This sequence joins TRBV13 and TRBJ2-5; TRBD1 matches 8 bases. Germline trimming cut 5 bases from V and 4 bases from J; bases unmatched to any gene: 9. The CDR3 has 15 amino acids. Germline loops: CDR1 PRHDT, CDR2 FYEKMQ (reference sequence).

The V call is TRBV4-2, the J call TRBJ2-2; D remains unclear. The CDR3 contains 15 residues. Germline V lookup: CDR1 LGHNA, CDR2 YNFKEQ. Trimming took 0 bases from V and 2 from J, leaving 7 bases between them. The CDR3 protein is CASSQESSNTGELFF. The CDR3 DNA is TGTGCCAGCAGCCAAGAAAGCAGTAACACCGGGGAGCTGTTTTTT.

This chain links TRBV27 with TRBJ1-1; D is unresolved. CDR3 length: 14 amino acids. Germline loops: CDR1 MNHEY, CDR2 SMNVEV (reference sequence). Trimming removed 5 bases from V and 1 base from J, with 11 bases in between. The CDR3 protein is CASSPRPGNTEAFF. Written as DNA, the CDR3 is TGTGCCAGCAGTCCACGCCCGGGGAACACTGAAGCTTTCTTT.

CDR3 region: CASSLQRGGRETQYF. CDR3 nucleotide sequence: TGTGCCAGCAGCTTGCAGCGGGGGGGCAGGGAGACCCAGTACTTC. The rearrangement uses TRBV5-4 and TRBJ2-5; the match to TRBD2 covers 10 bases. The CDR3 sequence is 15 residues long. Trimming cost V 1 base and J 5 bases; bases outside gene matches: 5. Per the germline V gene, CDR1 is SGHNT and CDR2 is YYREEE (reference sequence).

This chain connects TRBV7-9 to TRBJ1-2; D unresolved. The CDR3 spans 10 residues. V lost 2 bases, J lost 12 bases, and 7 bases lay in between. The germline V gene encodes CDR1 SEHNR and CDR2 FQNEAQ (reference sequence). CDR3 nucleotides: TGTGCCAGCAGCTTAACGGGTAACACCTTC. Protein sequence: CASSLTGNTF.

The chain recombines TRBV6-6 with TRBJ2-6, with D maybe TRBD1 (5 bases). The length of the CDR3 is 15 residues. Germline V gives CDR1 MNHNY, CDR2 SVGAGI (reference sequence). Trimming left V 6 bases short and J 0 bases short, with 9 bases between. CDR3 DNA sequence: TGTGCCAGCAGGACAGAGACCTCTGGGGCCAACGTCCTGACTTTC. Translation gives CASRTETSGANVLTF.

A word on this clone: The CDR3 end shows no conserved phenylalanine or tryptophan, and so a read error is likely. CDR3 region: CASTGQLNYGYTL. CDR3 nucleotides: TGTGCCAGTACGGGACAGCTTAACTATGGCTACACCCTC. V and J are TRBV19 and TRBJ1-2; 7 nucleotides line up with TRBD1. Germline loops: CDR1 LNHDA, CDR2 SQIVND (reference sequence). The CDR3 runs 13 residues. With V trimmed by 7 bases and J by 1 base, 3 bases remained unmatched.

The rearrangement uses TRBV6-5 and TRBJ2-3, with 8 bases fitting TRBD2. Germline V gene lookup returns CDR1 MNHEY and CDR2 SVGAGI. This CDR3 comprises 14 residues. V trimming: 2 bases; J trimming: 3 bases; junction bases outside the gene matches: 1. The CDR3 sequence is CASSYERGTDTQYF. For the CDR3, the DNA is TGTGCCAGCAGTTACGAGCGGGGGACAGATACGCAGTATTTT.

This chain connects TRBV7-2 to TRBJ2-7; possible D gene TRBD1, 5 bases. The CDR3 covers 13 residues. V lost 4 bases to trimming and J lost 1 base, with 8 bases between them. Looked up from germline, CDR1 is SGHTA and CDR2 is FQGNSA. The CDR3: CASSSGQSYEQYF. CDR3 coding DNA: TGTGCCAGCAGCTCAGGACAATCCTACGAGCAGTACTTC.

The chain uses TRBV15 and TRBJ1-3; the D gene is possibly TRBD1 (6 bases). Germline lookup yields CDR1 LNHNV and CDR2 YYDKDF (reference sequence). The CDR3 has 16 amino acids. V dropped 0 bases and J dropped 0 bases, with 9 bases sitting between them. In DNA form, the CDR3 reads TGTGCCACCAGCAGAGACCAGGGGAGCTCTGGAAACACCATATATTTT. Translated: CATSRDQGSSGNTIYF.

The V call is TRBV30, the J call TRBJ1-2, with D uncertain. The length of the CDR3 is 8 residues. V lost 7 bases and J lost 6, with 3 bases in between. Germline V gene lookup returns CDR1 GTSNPN and CDR2 SVGIG (reference sequence). CDR3 region: CASDGYTF. CDR3 in DNA: TGTGCCTCGGATGGCTACACCTTC.

The J gene is TRBJ2-7, the V gene TRBV7-2; 10 nucleotides align to TRBD1. The CDR3 covers 15 residues. CDR1 is SGHTA, CDR2 FQGNSA, per germline. With 4 bases clipped from V and 2 bases from J, the junction kept 5 bases outside the gene matches. The CDR3 coding sequence is TGTGCCAGCAGCTCCCGACAGGGGGCCCCCTACGAGCAGTACTTC. Protein product: CASSSRQGAPYEQYF.

The rearrangement links TRBV5-4 to TRBJ2-3, with 14 bases aligning to TRBD2. J lost 5 bases, V lost 4 bases, and 9 bases had no gene match. This CDR3 has 17 residues. Germline V CDR1 and CDR2: SGHNT, YYREEE (reference sequence). Here the CDR3 DNA reads TGTGCCAGCAGCCCCCGACTAGCGGGAGGGTATGGAGATACGCAGTATTTT. It yields the protein CASSPRLAGGYGDTQYF.

This clone was recorded once. The rearrangement joins TRBV14 to TRBJ2-3; D is possibly TRBD2 (5 bases). This CDR3 has 14 amino acids. Germline assignment: CDR1 SGHDN and CDR2 FVKESK. The V end lost 4 bases, the J end lost 0 bases, and 8 bases lay between the germline ends. CDR3 loop: CASSRGLSTDTQYF. CDR3 coding DNA: TGTGCCAGCAGCCGTGGACTGAGCACAGATACGCAGTATTTT.

J is TRBJ2-5 and V is TRBV18, with TRBD2 matching 11 bases. The germline V gene has CDR1 KGHSH and CDR2 LQKENI. Germline trimming cut 7 bases from V and 7 bases from J; bases unmatched to any gene: 5. The CDR3 has 13 residues. In nucleotides, the CDR3 is TGTGCCAGCTTCACCGGGACTAGCGGGACCCAGTACTTC. The encoded protein is CASFTGTSGTQYF.

The chain has TRBV28 and TRBJ2-2, with TRBD1 identical over 11 bases. The V and J ends lost 5 bases and 0 bases, in that order; junction bases with no gene match: 14. The CDR3 contains 20 residues. CDR1 is MDHEN and CDR2 is SYDVKM in the germline V gene. CDR3 nucleotides: TGTGCCAGCAGTCTCCCTGAGGAGGGACAGGGGGACGCGAACACCGGGGAGCTGTTTTTT. This gives the protein CASSLPEEGQGDANTGELFF.

V gene TRBV7-3 combines with J gene TRBJ2-1; D may be TRBD2 (6 bases). CDR1 and CDR2 (germline): SGHTA, FQGTGA. Trimming pared 5 bases from V and 6 bases from J, leaving 11 bases between. The CDR3 runs 13 residues. CDR3 sequence (DNA): TGTGCCAGCAGCCCGGGACTTCTCAATGAGCAGTTCTTC. As protein: CASSPGLLNEQFF.

This clone has a handful of counts. The chain is built from TRBV30 and TRBJ1-3; D not certain. Germline V gives CDR1 GTSNPN, CDR2 SVGIG (reference sequence). CDR3 length equals 11 residues. Trimming removed 0 bases at V and 6 bases at J, with 3 bases between. The CDR3 here is CAWSVINTIYF. Here the CDR3 DNA reads TGTGCCTGGAGTGTTATAAACACCATATATTTT.

V is TRBV7-2 and J is TRBJ2-7; tentatively, D is TRBD1 or TRBD2 (5 bases each). CDR1 is SGHTA and CDR2 is FQGNSA in the germline V gene. CDR3 length equals 14 residues. Trimming cost V 3 bases and J 6 bases, with 15 bases left between them. CDR3 bases: TGTGCCAGCAGCTTCAGAGGGGTAACGGGCGAGCAGTACTTC. It codes for CASSFRGVTGEQYF.

This clone occurred once. This chain links TRBV4-1 with TRBJ2-1, with D uncertain. V lost 1 base and J lost 7, with 17 bases in between. This CDR3 has 16 residues. Germline V gene sequence: CDR1 MGHRA, CDR2 YSYEKL. CDR3 sequence reads: CASSQGEFGSNNEQFF. CDR3 in DNA: TGCGCCAGCAGCCAAGGGGAATTTGGTTCGAATAATGAGCAGTTCTTC.

The V and J genes are TRBV2 and TRBJ1-1, with D unresolved. Germline CDR1 and CDR2: SNHLY and FYNNEI. The V and J ends lost 4 bases and 0 bases respectively, with 9 bases between them. The CDR3 loop spans 14 amino acids. The CDR3 DNA is TGTGCCAGCAGTGTTGACACCCTGAACACTGAAGCTTTCTTT. This sequence encodes CASSVDTLNTEAFF.

The chain recombines TRBV19 with TRBJ2-1, with 13 bases matching TRBD2. The J segment lost 5 bases and the V segment lost 7 bases, leaving 5 bases of the junction unmatched. Germline CDR1 reads LNHDA; CDR2 reads SQIVND (reference sequence). CDR3 size: 15 residues. The CDR3 DNA reads as TGTGCCAGTACGGGACTAGCGGGGACCAACAATGAGCAGTTCTTC. This gives the protein CASTGLAGTNNEQFF.

For the CDR3, the DNA is TGCGCCAGCAGCTTGGTAGCTAGCGGGAACCAAGAGACCCAGTACTTC. Amino acids: CASSLVASGNQETQYF. The J gene is TRBJ2-5, the V gene TRBV5-1, with 9 bases lining up with TRBD2. The CDR3 has 16 amino acids. V was pared by 0 bases and J by 0 bases, with 3 bases of the junction left unmatched. In germline, CDR1 is SGHRS, CDR2 YFSETQ.

V usage is TRBV30 and J usage is TRBJ1-4; possibly TRBD1 for D (5 bases). CDR1 GTSNPN and CDR2 SVGIG come from the germline V gene (reference sequence). Trimming took off 3 bases at V and 2 bases at J, with 13 bases between the two ends. The CDR3 is 15 amino acids. The DNA for the CDR3 is TGTGCCTGGAGACCCAGGGATTGGACTAATGAAAAACTGTTTTTT. Its protein is CAWRPRDWTNEKLFF.

The V gene is TRBV28, the J gene TRBJ2-1; a weak D match, TRBD1 (6 bases). CDR3 length: 10 amino acids. Germline loops: CDR1 MDHEN, CDR2 SYDVKM. Trimming pared 11 bases from V and 7 bases from J, leaving 9 bases between. CDR3 residues: CAAQGNEQFF. The CDR3, as DNA: TGTGCCGCGCAGGGGAATGAGCAGTTCTTC.

This clone was found a few times. V and J are TRBV27 and TRBJ1-6; D gene uncertain. This CDR3 region has 13 residues. The V end was cut by 5 bases, the J end by 3 bases, with 5 bases between. Germline CDR1 reads MNHEY; CDR2 reads SMNVEV (reference sequence). In DNA, the CDR3 is TGTGCCAGCAGTCAAGACTATAATTCACCCCTCCACTTT. Encoded protein: CASSQDYNSPLHF.

The rearrangement links TRBV28 to TRBJ1-5; no clear D gene. CDR1 is MDHEN and CDR2 is SYDVKM in the germline V gene. Trimming pared 3 bases from V and 3 bases from J, leaving 0 bases between. CDR3 size: 11 residues. CDR3 nucleotides: TGTGCCAGCAGTTTCAATCAGCCCCAGCATTTT. Translated, it gives CASSFNQPQHF.